This T cell receptor (beta chain) derives from a study of cytomegalovirus exposure and HLA in healthy donors. Broader study findings: Rare TCR sequences predominated, though certain public TCRs were found in many donors.

Germline lookup yields CDR1 SEHNR and CDR2 FQNEAQ (reference sequence). The V gene lost 3 bases and the J gene lost 4 bases, with 7 bases spanning the gap. CDR3 length: 14 residues. Donors counted as nominally healthy when sampled, yet unrecorded immune exposures were likely. Regarding this clone: What it binds is not known.

PCR was performed using 60 Vbeta and 13 Jbeta primers. Produced via immunoSEQ multiplex PCR; TCRdb's table is partial and in-frame only. The sample contains roughly 100,000 clones, roughly 71% of which appear only once. The rearrangement links TRBV7-9 to TRBJ2-6, with D uncertain. The specimen was PBMCs. The clonotype was recovered from a male donor in good health and CMV-seropositive. DNA for the CDR3: TGTGCCAGCAGCTTGGTCCGGGGGGCCAACGTCCTGACTTTC. Encoded protein: CASSLVRGANVLTF.